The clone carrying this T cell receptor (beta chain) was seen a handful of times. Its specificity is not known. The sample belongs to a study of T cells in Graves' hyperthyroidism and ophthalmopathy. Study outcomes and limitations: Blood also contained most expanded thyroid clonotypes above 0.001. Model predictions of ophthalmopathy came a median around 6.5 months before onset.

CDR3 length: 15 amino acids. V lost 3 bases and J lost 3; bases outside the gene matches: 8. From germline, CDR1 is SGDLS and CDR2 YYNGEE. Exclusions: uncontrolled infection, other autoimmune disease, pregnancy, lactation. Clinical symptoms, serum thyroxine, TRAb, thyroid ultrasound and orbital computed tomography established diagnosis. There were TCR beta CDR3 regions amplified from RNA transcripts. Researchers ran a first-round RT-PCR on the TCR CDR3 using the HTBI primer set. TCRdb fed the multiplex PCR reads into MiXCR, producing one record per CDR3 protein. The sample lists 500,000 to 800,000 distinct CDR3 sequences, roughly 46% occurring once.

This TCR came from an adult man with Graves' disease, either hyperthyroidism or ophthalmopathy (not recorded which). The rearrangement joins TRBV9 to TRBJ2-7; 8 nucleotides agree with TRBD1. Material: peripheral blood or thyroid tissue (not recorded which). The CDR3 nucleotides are TGTGCCAGCAGCGAACGGGACAGGTCGGACTACGAGCAGTACTTC. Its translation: CASSERDRSDYEQYF.